This entry features one T cell receptor (beta chain) sequence. The specificity of this receptor is unknown. The record has no base qualities; no much larger clone is one base away. The entry originates in a study of cytomegalovirus exposure and HLA in healthy donors (dated by TCRdb to about 2017). About the full investigation: In an earlier analysis of 587 of the donors, 250 to 350 Gb of sequence data and 100 million or so unique TCR beta sequences from 150 million to 200 million T cells were reported. An early release that covered approximately 600 HLA-typed donors contained 250 to 350 gigabases of sequencing data and 80 million or so unique TCR sequences. Among the roughly 400 genotyped donors, approximately 76% belonged to the genetic ancestry cluster associated with self-reported Caucasian donors. The study aimed to test whether signatures of past pathogen exposure could be identified by cataloging public T cell receptors. The study profiled the T cell repertoires of under 850 subjects by immunosequencing and related them to cytomegalovirus serostatus. Along with the approximately 670-subject first cohort, a separate validation cohort of around 120 different subjects was used. The study combined high-throughput TCR immunosequencing, statistical association of individual TCRs with disease status, and machine learning to predict cytomegalovirus infection status. To study patterns of TCR occurrence, a later analysis re-analyzed previously published TCR beta repertoires from several hundred donors and added high-resolution HLA genotyping. The later analysis used no new phenotypic data to find candidate immune exposures, relying instead on TCR beta sequences and their occurrence across donors. An earlier analysis of approximately 640 of the donors applied high-throughput TCR beta sequencing to assess whether each TCR beta V gene segment acted as functional or pseudogenic. Alongside the repertoire data, information on donor age, sex, ethnicity and CMV serostatus was compiled. A later genetic analysis used genome-wide SNP genotypes for about 60% of the roughly 700 donors, treating that subset as a discovery cohort. All discovery cohort repertoires had been generated on a single sequencing platform. HLA typing covered class I and class II loci at four-digit resolution. Typing coverage differed by locus: A, B, C, DRB1 and DQB1 were typed in about 620-640 donors, DQA1 in about 500, DPA1 in around 610, and DPB1 in 472. Because of strong linkage in the cohort, four to six DR-DQ haplotypes were treated as single units for association and clustering. On average, around 200,000 unique TCR beta nucleotide sequences were sequenced per donor among 398 genotyped donors of the cohort, with about 19% of those sequences being non-productive.

From its cysteine to its phenylalanine, the CDR3 spans 16 amino acids. Kept here is only the CDR3 DNA, which spans 48 bases and is read in frame from base 1. Relative to germline, V is missing 7 bases and J is missing 4 bases, with 8 bases of the junction outside any gene match. Based on the germline V gene, the CDR1 and CDR2 sequences are SGHTS and YDEGEE. The library was prepared using the immunoSEQ multiplex PCR assay. For the multiplex PCR, a mixture combining 60 forward primers for TCR Vbeta segments and 13 reverse primers for TCR Jbeta segments was used. The CDR3 region of rearranged TCR beta genes was amplified from genomic DNA with a multiplex PCR assay. The amplified TCR beta libraries were sequenced on the Illumina HiSeq System as 87-base-pair reads. Regarding the original processing steps: A later analysis tallied 75 million to 85 million unique TCR beta chains across the 666 repertoires, and around 12 million of those chains were shared by two or more donors. A nearest-neighbor algorithm error-corrected the raw reads and collapsed the reads into unique sequences, merging closely related sequences to remove PCR and sequencing errors. V, D and J gene segments were assigned by aligning CDR3 sequences to IMGT reference sequences. For a sequence to be retained, at least a six-nucleotide match to both a V gene segment and a J gene segment was required. Rearrangements were called productive when the CDR3 lacked stop codons and stayed in frame with V and J; all others were non-productive. Following IMGT convention, CDR3 was defined as the stretch from the second conserved V-encoded cysteine up to the conserved J-encoded phenylalanine. The earlier analysis of some 600 of the donors excluded sequences that lacked an unambiguous match to a single V gene segment. An earlier analysis of about 590 of the donors classified V segments as functional when productive rearrangements were above 56.7% and as segregating when the standard deviation between donors was above 5%. A statistical classification framework was built for diagnosing cytomegalovirus status from the catalog of TCR beta chain sequences. In a later analysis, V and J genes were assigned by comparing TCR nucleotide sequences against IMGT/GENE-DB human TR gene sequences. The TCRdist pipeline was used in a later analysis to assign CDR3 sequences and most-parsimonious VDJ recombination scenarios. In a later analysis, each TCR beta chain was defined by its CDR3 amino acid sequence together with its V-gene family, and reads lacking a unique V-gene family were excluded. A later analysis removed 500 to 600 highly shared, low-generation-probability nucleotide sequences to deal with suspected cross-contamination and a sequencing artifact. In a later analysis, a clonal expansion index for each public chain was calculated from normalized within-repertoire ranks of inferred template counts. Generation probabilities in a later analysis came from a VDJ recombination model fitted to out-of-frame rearrangements, and those results were checked against IGoR. Hypergeometric tests were used in a later analysis to score TCR-TCR, TCR-HLA and TCR-CMV co-occurrence, with a repertoire-size bias correction applied to the TCR pairs. A later analysis estimated false discovery rates by permuting HLA or CMV assignments 20 times. In a later analysis, co-occurring TCRs were grouped using DBSCAN, and TCRdist sequence similarity was added for clustering within HLA-allele-positive subsets. Repertoires with fewer than 30,000 or more than 120,000 public chains were left out of co-occurrence clustering, as were a handful of repertoires with anomalous nucleotide sharing. Drawn from immuneACCESS, this table holds only the in-frame rearrangements with V and J called that TCRdb kept. Clones are partly lost; checked studies trace under half to an unresolved V gene and leave the rest unexplained. That table furnishes V, J and clone size, whereas the DNA furnished D and trimming. The sample data list around 78,000 clones, and over 60% of these were observed just once. The ten largest clonotypes hold approximately 1% of the sample.

What the authors observed across the whole study: According to a later genetic analysis, donors in an Asian-associated ancestry cluster had fewer N-insertions in productive TCRs than the roughly 700-donor mean. The classifier was reported to diagnose cytomegalovirus status with high specificity and sensitivity in both the original and validation cohorts. In a later analysis, HLA-associated TCR beta chains were found to be more clonally expanded and to have lower generation probabilities than equally common non-associated chains. Most CMV-associated TCR beta chains appeared to be HLA-restricted in a later analysis, and the HLA associations seemed to be driven largely by CMV exposure. In this cohort, only TCR beta chains were sequenced, and detectable features were limited by the absence of alpha or paired-chain data. Because the 87-base-pair reads could not distinguish some IMGT-functional V segments, including TRBV6-2 and TRBV6-3, those segments were excluded. A later genetic analysis associated a missense DCLRE1C variant with V-gene and J-gene trimming of TCR beta chains, and an independent cohort replicated the association. It was suggested by the authors that the approach could potentially be generalized to other disease states and immunological phenotypes. Three of the identified cytomegalovirus-associated TCR beta chains were confirmed in vitro to be specific for cytomegalovirus antigens. Because HLA typing was missing for some donors at each locus, association tests included only the typed subset. In a later analysis, some 17,000 TCR beta sequences were associated with specific HLA alleles at a false discovery rate of 0.05. Broadly in line with IMGT annotations, most TCR beta V segments showed up in productive rearrangements about 87% or about 30% of the time in an earlier analysis of a few hundred of the donors. Linkage disequilibrium might explain the correlated functional status among segregating V segments, but an unknown experimental factor could not be excluded. For the cohort, immune exposure information was limited to CMV serostatus. Strong co-occurrence of HLA alleles, especially DR and DQ, made assigning TCR associations to individual alleles difficult. The study listed 150 to 200 TCR beta chains as associated with cytomegalovirus. A further reported finding was that TCR beta sequences accurately predicted the HLA-A and HLA-B alleles for most subjects in the first cohort. The sequencing pipeline was judged likely to have produced a cluster of highly shared sequence variants as a technical artifact. Presence/absence analyses assumed roughly uniform sequencing depth across donors, an assumption that may not hold. The earlier analysis of some 560 of the donors excluded approximately 15 rarely observed V segments, including chromosome 9 orphons, because counts were too low. Across donors, most TCR sequences were observed very rarely, whereas some public TCRs were present in many individuals. According to a later analysis, TCR association rates differed among HLA loci, with DRB1 alleles showing the most associated TCRs and HLA-C alleles showing the fewest. In a later analysis, several top co-occurrence clusters were reported to appear linked to parvovirus B19, influenza, CMV and Epstein-Barr virus.

The cohort was made up of 666 healthy bone marrow donors. All cohort members were sampled while nominally healthy, although unrecorded immune exposures were likely present. The donor tested CMV seronegative and was one of the 352 seronegative cohort members. Every donor gave a peripheral blood sample, and the peripheral blood mononuclear cells from that sample were used for TCR beta sequencing. The Qiagen DNeasy Blood Extraction Kit was used to extract genomic DNA from the blood cell samples. Specimen: PBMCs. The sequence derives from a male donor in good health and CMV-seronegative. The sequence links TRBV5-8 to TRBJ2-2; the junction holds 12 bases that match TRBD1. The nucleotide sequence is given as TGTGCCAGCCGGGGACAGGGGGCGCCCAGCACCGGGGAGCTGTTTTTT. It encodes CASRGQGAPSTGELFF.